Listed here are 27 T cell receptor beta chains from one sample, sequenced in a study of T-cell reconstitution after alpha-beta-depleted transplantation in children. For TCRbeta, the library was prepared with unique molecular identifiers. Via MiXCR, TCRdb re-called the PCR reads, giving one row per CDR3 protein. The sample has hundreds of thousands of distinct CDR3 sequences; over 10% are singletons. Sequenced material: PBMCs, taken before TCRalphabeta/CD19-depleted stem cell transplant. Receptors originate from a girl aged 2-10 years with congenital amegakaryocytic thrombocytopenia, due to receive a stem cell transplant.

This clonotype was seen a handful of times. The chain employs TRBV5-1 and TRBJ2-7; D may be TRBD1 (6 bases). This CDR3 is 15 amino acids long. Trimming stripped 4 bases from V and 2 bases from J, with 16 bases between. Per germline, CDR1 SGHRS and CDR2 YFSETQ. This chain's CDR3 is CASSPIGTYTYEQYF. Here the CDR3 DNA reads TGCGCCAGCAGCCCCATAGGGACATACACCTACGAGCAGTACTTC.

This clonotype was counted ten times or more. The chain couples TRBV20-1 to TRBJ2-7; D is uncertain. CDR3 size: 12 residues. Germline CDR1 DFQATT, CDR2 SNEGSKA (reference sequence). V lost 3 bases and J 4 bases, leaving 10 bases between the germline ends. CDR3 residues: CSARKENYEQYF. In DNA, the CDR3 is TGCAGTGCTAGGAAGGAGAATTACGAGCAGTACTTC.

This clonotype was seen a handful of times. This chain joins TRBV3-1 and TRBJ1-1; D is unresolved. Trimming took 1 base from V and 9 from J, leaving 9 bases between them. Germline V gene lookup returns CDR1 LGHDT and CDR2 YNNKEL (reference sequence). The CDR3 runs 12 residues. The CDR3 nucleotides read TGTGCCAGCAGCCAAGGAAGAATTCAAGCTTTCTTT. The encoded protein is CASSQGRIQAFF.

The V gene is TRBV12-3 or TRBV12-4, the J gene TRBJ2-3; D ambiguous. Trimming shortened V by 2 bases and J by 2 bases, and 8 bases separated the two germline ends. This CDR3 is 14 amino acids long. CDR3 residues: CASSLKGATDTQYF. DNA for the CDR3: TGTGCCAGCAGTTTAAAGGGTGCCACAGATACGCAGTATTTT.

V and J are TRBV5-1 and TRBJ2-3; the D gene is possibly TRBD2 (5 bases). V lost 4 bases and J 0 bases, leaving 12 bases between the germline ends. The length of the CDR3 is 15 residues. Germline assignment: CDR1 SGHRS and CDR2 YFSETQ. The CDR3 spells CASSPAPGSTDTQYF. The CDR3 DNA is TGCGCCAGCAGCCCGGCCCCGGGAAGCACAGATACGCAGTATTTT.

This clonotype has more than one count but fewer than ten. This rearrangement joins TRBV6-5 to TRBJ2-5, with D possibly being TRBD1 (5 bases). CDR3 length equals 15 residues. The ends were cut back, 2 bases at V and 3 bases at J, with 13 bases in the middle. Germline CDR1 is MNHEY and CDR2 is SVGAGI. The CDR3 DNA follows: TGTGCCAGCAGTTACCAAGACAGTCCTAAAGAGACCCAGTACTTC. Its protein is CASSYQDSPKETQYF.

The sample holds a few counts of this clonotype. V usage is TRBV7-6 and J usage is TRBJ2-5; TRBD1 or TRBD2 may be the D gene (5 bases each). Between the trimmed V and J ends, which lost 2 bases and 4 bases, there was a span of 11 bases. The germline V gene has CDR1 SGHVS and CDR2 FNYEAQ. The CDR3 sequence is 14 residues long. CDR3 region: CASSLRGDGETQYF. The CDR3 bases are TGTGCCAGCAGCTTAAGAGGGGACGGAGAGACCCAGTACTTC.

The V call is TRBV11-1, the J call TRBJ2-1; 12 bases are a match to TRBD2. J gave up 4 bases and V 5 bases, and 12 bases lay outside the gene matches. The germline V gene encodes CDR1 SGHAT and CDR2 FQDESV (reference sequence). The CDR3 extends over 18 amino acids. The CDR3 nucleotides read TGTGCCAGCAGCCCCCACCAGCCCGGACTAGCGGGATACAATGAGCAGTTCTTC. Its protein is CASSPHQPGLAGYNEQFF.

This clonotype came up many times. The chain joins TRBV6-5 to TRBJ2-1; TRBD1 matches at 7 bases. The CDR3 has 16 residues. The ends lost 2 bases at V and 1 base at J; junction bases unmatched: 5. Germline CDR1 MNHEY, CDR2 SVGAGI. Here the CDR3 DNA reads TGTGCCAGCAGTTACCTCCCGGGACAGTCCTACAATGAGCAGTTCTTC. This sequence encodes CASSYLPGQSYNEQFF.

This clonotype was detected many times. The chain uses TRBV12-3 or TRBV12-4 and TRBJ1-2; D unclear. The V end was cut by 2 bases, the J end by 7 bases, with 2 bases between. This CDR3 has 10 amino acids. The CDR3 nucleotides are TGTGCCAGCAGTTTATTTGGCTACACCTTC. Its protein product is CASSLFGYTF.

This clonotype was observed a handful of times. In DNA, the CDR3 is TGTGCCAGCTCACCAGAGGGCTCCTACAATGAGCAGTTCTTC. This translates into CASSPEGSYNEQFF. The rearrangement links TRBV18 to TRBJ2-1; tentative D call: TRBD2 (5 bases). V was trimmed by 2 bases and J by 0 bases, leaving 5 bases between them. The length of the CDR3 is 14 residues. Germline loops: CDR1 KGHSH, CDR2 LQKENI.

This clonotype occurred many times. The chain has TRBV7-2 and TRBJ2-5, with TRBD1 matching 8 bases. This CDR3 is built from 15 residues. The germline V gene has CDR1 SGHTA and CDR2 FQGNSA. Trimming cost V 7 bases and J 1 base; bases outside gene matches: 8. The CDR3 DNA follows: TGTGCCAGCACGGTATCAGGGGGCCCCCAAGAGACCCAGTACTTC. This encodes CASTVSGGPQETQYF.

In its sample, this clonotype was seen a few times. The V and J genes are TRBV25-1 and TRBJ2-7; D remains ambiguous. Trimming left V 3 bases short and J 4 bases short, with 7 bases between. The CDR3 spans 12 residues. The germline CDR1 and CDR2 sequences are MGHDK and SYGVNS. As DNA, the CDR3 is TGTGCCAGCAGTGAGGGCATGTACGAGCAGTACTTC. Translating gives CASSEGMYEQYF.

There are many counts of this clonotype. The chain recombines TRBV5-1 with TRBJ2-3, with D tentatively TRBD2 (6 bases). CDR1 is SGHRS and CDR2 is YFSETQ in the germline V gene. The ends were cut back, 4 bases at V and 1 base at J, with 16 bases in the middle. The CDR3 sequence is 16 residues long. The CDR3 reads CASSPPGTGRTDTQYF. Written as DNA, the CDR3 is TGCGCCAGCAGCCCCCCCGGGACTGGACGCACAGATACGCAGTATTTT.

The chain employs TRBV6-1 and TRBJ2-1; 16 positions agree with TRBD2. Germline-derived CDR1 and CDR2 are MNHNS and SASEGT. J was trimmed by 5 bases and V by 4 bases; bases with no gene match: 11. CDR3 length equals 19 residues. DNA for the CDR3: TGTGCCAGCAGTGCGGGACTAGCGGGAGGGAGATATTACGACAATGAGCAGTTCTTC. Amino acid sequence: CASSAGLAGGRYYDNEQFF.

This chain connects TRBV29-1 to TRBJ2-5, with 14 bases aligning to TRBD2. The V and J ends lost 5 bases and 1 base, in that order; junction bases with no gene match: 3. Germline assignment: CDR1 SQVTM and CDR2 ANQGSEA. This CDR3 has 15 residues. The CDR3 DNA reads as TGCAGCGTTTGGACTAGCGGGAGGCCCCAAGAGACCCAGTACTTC. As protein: CSVWTSGRPQETQYF.

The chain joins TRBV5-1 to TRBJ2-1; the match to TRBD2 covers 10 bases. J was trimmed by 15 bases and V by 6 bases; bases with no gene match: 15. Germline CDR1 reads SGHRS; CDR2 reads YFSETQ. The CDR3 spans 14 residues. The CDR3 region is CASTVGGLAGGLFF. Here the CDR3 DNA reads TGCGCCAGCACCGTAGGTGGGTTAGCGGGAGGCCTGTTCTTC. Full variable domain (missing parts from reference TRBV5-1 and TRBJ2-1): KAGVTQTPRYLIKTRGQQVTLSCSPISGHRSVSWYQQTPGQGLQFLFEYFSETQRNKGNFPGRFSGRQFSNSRSEMNVSTLELGDSALYLCASTVGGLAGGLFFGPGTRLTVL.

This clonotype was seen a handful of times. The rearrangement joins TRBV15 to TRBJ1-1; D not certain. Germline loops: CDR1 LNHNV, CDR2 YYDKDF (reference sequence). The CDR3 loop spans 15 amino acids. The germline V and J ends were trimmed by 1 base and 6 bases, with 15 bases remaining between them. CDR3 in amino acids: CATSRVGYGIAEAFF. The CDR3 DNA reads TGTGCCACCAGCAGAGTAGGGTACGGGATCGCTGAAGCTTTCTTT. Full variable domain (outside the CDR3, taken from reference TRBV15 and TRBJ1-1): DAMVIQNPRYQVTQFGKPVTLSCSQTLNHNVMYWYQQKSSQAPKLLFHYYDKDFNNEADTPDNFQSRRPNTSFCFLDIRSPGLGDTAMYLCATSRVGYGIAEAFFGQGTRLTVV.

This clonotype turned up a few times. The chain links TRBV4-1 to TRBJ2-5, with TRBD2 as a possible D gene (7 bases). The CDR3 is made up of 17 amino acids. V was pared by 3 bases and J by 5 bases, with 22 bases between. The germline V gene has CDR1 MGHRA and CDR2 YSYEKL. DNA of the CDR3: TGCGCCAGCAGCCAGAGGGGGGGTGAGGGAAGGTTGGAGACCCAGTACTTC. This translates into CASSQRGGEGRLETQYF.

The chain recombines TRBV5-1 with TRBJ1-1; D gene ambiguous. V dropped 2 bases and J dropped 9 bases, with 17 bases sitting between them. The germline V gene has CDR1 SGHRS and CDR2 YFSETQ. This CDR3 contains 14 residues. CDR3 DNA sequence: TGCGCCAGCAGCTTTGCGGATTTCCCACTAAAAGCTTTCTTT. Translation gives CASSFADFPLKAFF.

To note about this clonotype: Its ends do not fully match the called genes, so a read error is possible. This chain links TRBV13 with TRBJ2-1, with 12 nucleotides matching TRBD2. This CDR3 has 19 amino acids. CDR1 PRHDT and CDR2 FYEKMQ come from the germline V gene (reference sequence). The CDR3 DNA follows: TGTGCCTGCAGCCTTGGGACTAGCGGGTACGAAAGCTCCTACAATGAGCAGTTCTTC. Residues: CACSLGTSGYESSYNEQFF.

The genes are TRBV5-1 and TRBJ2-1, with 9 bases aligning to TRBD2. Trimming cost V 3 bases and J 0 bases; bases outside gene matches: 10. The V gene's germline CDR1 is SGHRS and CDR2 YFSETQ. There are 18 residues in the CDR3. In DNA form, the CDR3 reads TGCGCCAGCAGCTGGGGAGGGCTAGCGGGATACTCCTACAATGAGCAGTTCTTC. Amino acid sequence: CASSWGGLAGYSYNEQFF.

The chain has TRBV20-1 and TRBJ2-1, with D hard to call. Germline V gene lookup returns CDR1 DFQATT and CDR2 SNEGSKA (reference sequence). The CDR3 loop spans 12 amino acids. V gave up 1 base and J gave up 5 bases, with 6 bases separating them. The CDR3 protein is CSARVWDNEQFF. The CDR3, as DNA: TGCAGTGCTAGAGTTTGGGACAATGAGCAGTTCTTC.

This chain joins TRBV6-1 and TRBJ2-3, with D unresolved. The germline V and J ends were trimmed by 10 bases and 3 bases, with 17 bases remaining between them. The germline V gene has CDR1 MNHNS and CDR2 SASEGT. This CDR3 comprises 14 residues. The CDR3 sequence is CATQRERGTDTQYF. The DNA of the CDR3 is TGTGCCACGCAGCGCGAGCGAGGTACAGATACGCAGTATTTT.

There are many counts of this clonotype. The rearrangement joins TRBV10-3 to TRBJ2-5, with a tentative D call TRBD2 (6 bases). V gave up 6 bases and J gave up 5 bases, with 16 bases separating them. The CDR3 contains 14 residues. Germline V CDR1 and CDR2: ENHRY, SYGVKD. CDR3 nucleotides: TGTGCCATCAGACAGGCGGGGACCAGGGAGACCCAGTACTTC. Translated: CAIRQAGTRETQYF.

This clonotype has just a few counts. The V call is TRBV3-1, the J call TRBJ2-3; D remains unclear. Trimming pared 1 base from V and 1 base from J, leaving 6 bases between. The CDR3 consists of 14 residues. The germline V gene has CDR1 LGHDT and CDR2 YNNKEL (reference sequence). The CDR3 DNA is TGTGCCAGCAGCCAAGTTCACCGCACAGATACGCAGTATTTT. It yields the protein CASSQVHRTDTQYF.

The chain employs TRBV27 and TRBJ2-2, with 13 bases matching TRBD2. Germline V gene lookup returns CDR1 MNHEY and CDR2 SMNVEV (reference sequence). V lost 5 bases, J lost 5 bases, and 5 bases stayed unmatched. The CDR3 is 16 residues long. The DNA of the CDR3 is TGTGCCAGCAGTACCCTACTAGCGGGAGGGACCGGGGAGCTGTTTTTT. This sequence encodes CASSTLLAGGTGELFF.